Below are 10 T cell receptor beta chains sequenced from a single sample in a study of early T cells in non-severe SARS-CoV-2 infection. TCRdb itself ran the 5' RACE reads through MiXCR, one entry per CDR3 protein. The data contain roughly 90,000 distinct CDR3 sequences, 14% of them singletons. Sample: whole blood. The origin of the receptors is an adult who was a healthcare worker with PCR-confirmed SARS-CoV-2 infection or an uninfected control (not recorded which).

CDR3 DNA: TGTGCCAGCAGCTTAGAAGACAGAGAGACCCAGTACTTC. Protein: CASSLEDRETQYF. The V gene is TRBV7-9, the J gene TRBJ2-5; a possible D gene is TRBD1 (5 bases). The germline V gene has CDR1 SEHNR and CDR2 FQNEAQ (reference sequence). The V end was cut by 1 base, the J end by 4 bases, with 7 bases between. The CDR3 totals 13 residues.

This clonotype showed up just a few times. This chain connects TRBV4-3 to TRBJ2-7, with 7 bases that match TRBD2. The CDR3 totals 15 residues. With V trimmed by 0 bases and J by 6 bases, 8 bases remained unmatched. Germline loops: CDR1 LGHNA, CDR2 YSLEER. The CDR3 loop reads CASSQEGGLVAEQYF. The CDR3 region has the DNA TGCGCCAGCAGCCAAGAAGGAGGACTAGTTGCCGAGCAGTACTTC.

The V gene is TRBV7-9, the J gene TRBJ2-2; D call uncertain. The CDR3 contains 12 residues. Per germline, CDR1 SEHNR and CDR2 FQNEAQ (reference sequence). Trimming cost V 3 bases and J 7 bases, with 6 bases left between them. CDR3 nucleotides: TGTGCCAGCAGCTTTTTGGGCGGGGAGCTGTTTTTT. It translates to CASSFLGGELFF.

The V call is TRBV6-6, the J call TRBJ2-7, with TRBD1 matching over 7 bases. CDR1 and CDR2 from the germline V gene are MNHNY and SVGAGI (reference sequence). The length of the CDR3 is 15 residues. J lost 5 bases, V lost 6 bases, and 13 bases had no gene match. Here the CDR3 reads CASRLPDRILDEQYF. The CDR3 DNA sequence: TGTGCCAGCAGACTCCCGGACAGGATCTTAGACGAGCAGTACTTC.

This clonotype was seen only a few times. This chain links TRBV25-1 with TRBJ2-3, with D possibly matching TRBD1 (7 bases). V gave up 0 bases and J gave up 4 bases, with 11 bases separating them. The CDR3 loop spans 15 amino acids. Germline loops: CDR1 MGHDK, CDR2 SYGVNS. In nucleotides, the CDR3 is TGTGCCAGCAGTGAATACGCCAGGGGGGCAGATACGCAGTATTTT. Translation: CASSEYARGADTQYF.

The gene calls are TRBV28 and TRBJ1-3, with no clear D. CDR3 size: 13 residues. CDR1 and CDR2 (germline): MDHEN, SYDVKM. Deletions cut 5 bases from V and 2 bases from J, with 7 bases between. CDR3 coding DNA: TGTGCCAGCAGTCCCGGGCCTGGAAACACCATATATTTT. This encodes CASSPGPGNTIYF.

The gene calls are TRBV20-1 and TRBJ1-4; 7 bases align to TRBD1. This CDR3 region has 13 residues. Trimming at V came to 2 bases and at J to 8 bases, leaving 5 bases not matched to a gene. CDR1 DFQATT and CDR2 SNEGSKA come from the germline V gene (reference sequence). The chain's CDR3 is CSARWDRKEKLFF. The CDR3 DNA is TGCAGTGCTAGATGGGACAGAAAGGAAAAACTGTTTTTT.

There are a few counts of this clonotype. V and J are TRBV7-8 and TRBJ2-1; 8 bases align to TRBD1. CDR3 length: 18 residues. V trimming: 7 bases; J trimming: 4 bases; junction bases outside the gene matches: 18. From germline, CDR1 is SGHVS and CDR2 FQNEAQ. The CDR3: CASIRQGGGQGLYNEQFF. CDR3 coding DNA: TGTGCCAGCATCCGCCAGGGAGGTGGACAGGGCCTTTACAATGAGCAGTTCTTC.

This clonotype was observed at least ten times. The chain is built from TRBV6-5 and TRBJ2-3; TRBD1 might be the D (5 bases). This CDR3 contains 14 residues. Germline CDR1 MNHEY, CDR2 SVGAGI. The V and J ends lost 7 bases and 0 bases respectively, with 11 bases between them. The CDR3 loop reads CASNLGASTDTQYF. CDR3 coding DNA: TGTGCCAGCAACCTAGGGGCTAGCACAGATACGCAGTATTTT.

Of note for this clonotype: The CDR3 carries no conserved terminal phenylalanine or tryptophan, so it likely arises from a read error. The chain has TRBV7-2 and TRBJ1-4; possible D gene TRBD1, 6 bases. Trimming cost V 3 bases and J 5 bases, with 13 bases left between them. Looked up from germline, CDR1 is SGHTA and CDR2 is FQGNSA. The CDR3 spans 15 residues. As DNA, the CDR3 is TGTGCCAGCAGCTTTCAAGGGGGGGACAATGAAAAACTGTTTTCT. Translation gives CASSFQGGDNEKLFS.